The 8 T cell receptor beta chains reported below all come from one sample, sequenced in a study of blood T cells in healthy people across ages. It was with a sample-barcoded 5' primer and a J-beta primer mix that a second PCR of about 6 to 12 cycles was run. A single record per CDR3 protein comes from TCRdb applying MiXCR to the 5' RACE reads. The sample lists about 1 million distinct CDR3 sequences, under 55% occurring once. The sample taken for sequencing was blood. These receptors all come from a woman between 55 and 75 years old in good health.

This chain joins TRBV3-1 and TRBJ2-1, with D maybe TRBD2 (5 bases). V lost 4 bases, J lost 0 bases, and 10 bases lay in between. The CDR3 is 15 amino acids. Germline CDR1 LGHDT, CDR2 YNNKEL (reference sequence). The DNA of the CDR3 is TGTGCCAGCAGCCGAGCGGCTCCCTCCTACAATGAGCAGTTCTTC. It translates to CASSRAAPSYNEQFF.

About this clonotype itself: The missing conserved phenylalanine or tryptophan at the end of this CDR3 makes a read error likely. The chain combines TRBV18 with TRBJ2-1, with 7 positions matching TRBD1. V shed 2 bases and J 4 bases; nucleotides not matched to a gene: 8. This CDR3 has 16 amino acids. CDR1 is KGHSH, CDR2 LQKENI, per germline. The chain's CDR3 is CASSPTTGRRYNEQFV. CDR3 nucleotides: TGTGCCAGCTCACCAACGACAGGGCGACGTTACAATGAGCAGTTCGTC.

The chain couples TRBV20-1 to TRBJ2-7; D is undetermined. Germline CDR1 is DFQATT and CDR2 is SNEGSKA (reference sequence). The CDR3 is 12 residues long. Trimming left V 4 bases short and J 7 bases short, with 14 bases between. CDR3 sequence: CSATGPLWEQYF. DNA of the CDR3: TGCAGTGCTACCGGCCCCTTGTGGGAGCAGTACTTC.

The chain carries TRBV5-1 and TRBJ1-5; D not resolved. V lost 0 bases and J lost 2, with 6 bases in between. Germline V gene lookup returns CDR1 SGHRS and CDR2 YFSETQ. There are 14 residues in the CDR3. The chain's CDR3 is CASSLESGNQPQHF. The CDR3 nucleotides read TGCGCCAGCAGCTTGGAGTCGGGCAATCAGCCCCAGCATTTT. Drawing the rest from reference TRBV5-1 and TRBJ1-5, the complete variable domain is KAGVTQTPRYLIKTRGQQVTLSCSPISGHRSVSWYQQTPGQGLQFLFEYFSETQRNKGNFPGRFSGRQFSNSRSEMNVSTLELGDSALYLCASSLESGNQPQHFGDGTRLSIL.

This clonotype has a handful of counts. This rearrangement joins TRBV6-5 to TRBJ2-3; possibly TRBD2 for D (6 bases). The CDR3 has 15 residues. Germline CDR1 is MNHEY and CDR2 is SVGAGI. The V and J ends lost 4 bases and 4 bases respectively, with 15 bases between them. CDR3 loop: CASSLYGSPPDTQYF. In DNA, the CDR3 is TGTGCCAGCAGTTTGTACGGGAGCCCCCCAGATACGCAGTATTTT.

The chain's CDR3 is CASSQDLGWQFF. As DNA, the CDR3 is TGCGCCAGCAGCCAAGATCTAGGCTGGCAGTTCTTC. The chain carries TRBV4-1 and TRBJ2-1, with unresolved D. The V gene's germline CDR1 is MGHRA and CDR2 YSYEKL. The length of the CDR3 is 12 residues. The germline V and J ends were trimmed by 0 bases and 12 bases, with 9 bases remaining between them.

There are a few counts of this clonotype. The J gene is TRBJ1-2, the V gene TRBV2; a weak D match, TRBD1 (5 bases). The CDR3 covers 14 residues. CDR1 SNHLY and CDR2 FYNNEI come from the germline V gene. Trimming took off 6 bases at V and 2 bases at J, with 13 bases between the two ends. The CDR3: CASSGPDSNYGYTF. DNA of the CDR3: TGTGCCAGCAGCGGCCCCGACAGCAACTATGGCTACACCTTC.

A note on this clonotype: The junction and the germline gene differ at one end; a read error may be behind it. V and J are TRBV18 and TRBJ2-2; D is unresolved. In germline, CDR1 is KGHSH, CDR2 LQKENI. The CDR3 runs to 15 residues. In DNA, the CDR3 is TGTGCCAGCTCTCCCATGCGAGTGAACACCGAGGAGCTGTTTTTT. Encoded protein: CASSPMRVNTEELFF.